This T cell receptor (beta chain) stems from a study of blood T cell repertoires in COVID-19. Study in general: Researchers got acute and convalescent COVID-19 samples from the United States, Italy and Spain. Sources were T cells, B-cell-depleted T cells, or PBMCs; the material itself was cDNA or gDNA.

There are 15 residues in the CDR3. Germline assignment: CDR1 SGDLS and CDR2 YYNGEE. V was pared by 0 bases and J by 4 bases, with 10 bases between. As processed by the authors: Estimates of nucleated cell counts were drawn from the amplification of reference gene primers. The assay was immunoSEQ multiplex PCR, and TCRdb's table has in-frame clones only and misses some. V, J and clone size are taken as reported in that table, and D and trimming were inferred from the DNA itself. The sample records around 170,000 clones, approximately 90% being singletons. This clonotype originated in a man aged 50 to 59 with acute or convalescent COVID-19. Sequenced: peripheral blood. The V call is TRBV9, the J call TRBJ1-4, with TRBD1 as a possible D gene (5 bases). The CDR3 loop reads CASSVEGRNNEKLFF. The CDR3 nucleotides are TGTGCCAGCAGCGTAGAGGGGCGGAATAATGAAAAACTGTTTTTT.